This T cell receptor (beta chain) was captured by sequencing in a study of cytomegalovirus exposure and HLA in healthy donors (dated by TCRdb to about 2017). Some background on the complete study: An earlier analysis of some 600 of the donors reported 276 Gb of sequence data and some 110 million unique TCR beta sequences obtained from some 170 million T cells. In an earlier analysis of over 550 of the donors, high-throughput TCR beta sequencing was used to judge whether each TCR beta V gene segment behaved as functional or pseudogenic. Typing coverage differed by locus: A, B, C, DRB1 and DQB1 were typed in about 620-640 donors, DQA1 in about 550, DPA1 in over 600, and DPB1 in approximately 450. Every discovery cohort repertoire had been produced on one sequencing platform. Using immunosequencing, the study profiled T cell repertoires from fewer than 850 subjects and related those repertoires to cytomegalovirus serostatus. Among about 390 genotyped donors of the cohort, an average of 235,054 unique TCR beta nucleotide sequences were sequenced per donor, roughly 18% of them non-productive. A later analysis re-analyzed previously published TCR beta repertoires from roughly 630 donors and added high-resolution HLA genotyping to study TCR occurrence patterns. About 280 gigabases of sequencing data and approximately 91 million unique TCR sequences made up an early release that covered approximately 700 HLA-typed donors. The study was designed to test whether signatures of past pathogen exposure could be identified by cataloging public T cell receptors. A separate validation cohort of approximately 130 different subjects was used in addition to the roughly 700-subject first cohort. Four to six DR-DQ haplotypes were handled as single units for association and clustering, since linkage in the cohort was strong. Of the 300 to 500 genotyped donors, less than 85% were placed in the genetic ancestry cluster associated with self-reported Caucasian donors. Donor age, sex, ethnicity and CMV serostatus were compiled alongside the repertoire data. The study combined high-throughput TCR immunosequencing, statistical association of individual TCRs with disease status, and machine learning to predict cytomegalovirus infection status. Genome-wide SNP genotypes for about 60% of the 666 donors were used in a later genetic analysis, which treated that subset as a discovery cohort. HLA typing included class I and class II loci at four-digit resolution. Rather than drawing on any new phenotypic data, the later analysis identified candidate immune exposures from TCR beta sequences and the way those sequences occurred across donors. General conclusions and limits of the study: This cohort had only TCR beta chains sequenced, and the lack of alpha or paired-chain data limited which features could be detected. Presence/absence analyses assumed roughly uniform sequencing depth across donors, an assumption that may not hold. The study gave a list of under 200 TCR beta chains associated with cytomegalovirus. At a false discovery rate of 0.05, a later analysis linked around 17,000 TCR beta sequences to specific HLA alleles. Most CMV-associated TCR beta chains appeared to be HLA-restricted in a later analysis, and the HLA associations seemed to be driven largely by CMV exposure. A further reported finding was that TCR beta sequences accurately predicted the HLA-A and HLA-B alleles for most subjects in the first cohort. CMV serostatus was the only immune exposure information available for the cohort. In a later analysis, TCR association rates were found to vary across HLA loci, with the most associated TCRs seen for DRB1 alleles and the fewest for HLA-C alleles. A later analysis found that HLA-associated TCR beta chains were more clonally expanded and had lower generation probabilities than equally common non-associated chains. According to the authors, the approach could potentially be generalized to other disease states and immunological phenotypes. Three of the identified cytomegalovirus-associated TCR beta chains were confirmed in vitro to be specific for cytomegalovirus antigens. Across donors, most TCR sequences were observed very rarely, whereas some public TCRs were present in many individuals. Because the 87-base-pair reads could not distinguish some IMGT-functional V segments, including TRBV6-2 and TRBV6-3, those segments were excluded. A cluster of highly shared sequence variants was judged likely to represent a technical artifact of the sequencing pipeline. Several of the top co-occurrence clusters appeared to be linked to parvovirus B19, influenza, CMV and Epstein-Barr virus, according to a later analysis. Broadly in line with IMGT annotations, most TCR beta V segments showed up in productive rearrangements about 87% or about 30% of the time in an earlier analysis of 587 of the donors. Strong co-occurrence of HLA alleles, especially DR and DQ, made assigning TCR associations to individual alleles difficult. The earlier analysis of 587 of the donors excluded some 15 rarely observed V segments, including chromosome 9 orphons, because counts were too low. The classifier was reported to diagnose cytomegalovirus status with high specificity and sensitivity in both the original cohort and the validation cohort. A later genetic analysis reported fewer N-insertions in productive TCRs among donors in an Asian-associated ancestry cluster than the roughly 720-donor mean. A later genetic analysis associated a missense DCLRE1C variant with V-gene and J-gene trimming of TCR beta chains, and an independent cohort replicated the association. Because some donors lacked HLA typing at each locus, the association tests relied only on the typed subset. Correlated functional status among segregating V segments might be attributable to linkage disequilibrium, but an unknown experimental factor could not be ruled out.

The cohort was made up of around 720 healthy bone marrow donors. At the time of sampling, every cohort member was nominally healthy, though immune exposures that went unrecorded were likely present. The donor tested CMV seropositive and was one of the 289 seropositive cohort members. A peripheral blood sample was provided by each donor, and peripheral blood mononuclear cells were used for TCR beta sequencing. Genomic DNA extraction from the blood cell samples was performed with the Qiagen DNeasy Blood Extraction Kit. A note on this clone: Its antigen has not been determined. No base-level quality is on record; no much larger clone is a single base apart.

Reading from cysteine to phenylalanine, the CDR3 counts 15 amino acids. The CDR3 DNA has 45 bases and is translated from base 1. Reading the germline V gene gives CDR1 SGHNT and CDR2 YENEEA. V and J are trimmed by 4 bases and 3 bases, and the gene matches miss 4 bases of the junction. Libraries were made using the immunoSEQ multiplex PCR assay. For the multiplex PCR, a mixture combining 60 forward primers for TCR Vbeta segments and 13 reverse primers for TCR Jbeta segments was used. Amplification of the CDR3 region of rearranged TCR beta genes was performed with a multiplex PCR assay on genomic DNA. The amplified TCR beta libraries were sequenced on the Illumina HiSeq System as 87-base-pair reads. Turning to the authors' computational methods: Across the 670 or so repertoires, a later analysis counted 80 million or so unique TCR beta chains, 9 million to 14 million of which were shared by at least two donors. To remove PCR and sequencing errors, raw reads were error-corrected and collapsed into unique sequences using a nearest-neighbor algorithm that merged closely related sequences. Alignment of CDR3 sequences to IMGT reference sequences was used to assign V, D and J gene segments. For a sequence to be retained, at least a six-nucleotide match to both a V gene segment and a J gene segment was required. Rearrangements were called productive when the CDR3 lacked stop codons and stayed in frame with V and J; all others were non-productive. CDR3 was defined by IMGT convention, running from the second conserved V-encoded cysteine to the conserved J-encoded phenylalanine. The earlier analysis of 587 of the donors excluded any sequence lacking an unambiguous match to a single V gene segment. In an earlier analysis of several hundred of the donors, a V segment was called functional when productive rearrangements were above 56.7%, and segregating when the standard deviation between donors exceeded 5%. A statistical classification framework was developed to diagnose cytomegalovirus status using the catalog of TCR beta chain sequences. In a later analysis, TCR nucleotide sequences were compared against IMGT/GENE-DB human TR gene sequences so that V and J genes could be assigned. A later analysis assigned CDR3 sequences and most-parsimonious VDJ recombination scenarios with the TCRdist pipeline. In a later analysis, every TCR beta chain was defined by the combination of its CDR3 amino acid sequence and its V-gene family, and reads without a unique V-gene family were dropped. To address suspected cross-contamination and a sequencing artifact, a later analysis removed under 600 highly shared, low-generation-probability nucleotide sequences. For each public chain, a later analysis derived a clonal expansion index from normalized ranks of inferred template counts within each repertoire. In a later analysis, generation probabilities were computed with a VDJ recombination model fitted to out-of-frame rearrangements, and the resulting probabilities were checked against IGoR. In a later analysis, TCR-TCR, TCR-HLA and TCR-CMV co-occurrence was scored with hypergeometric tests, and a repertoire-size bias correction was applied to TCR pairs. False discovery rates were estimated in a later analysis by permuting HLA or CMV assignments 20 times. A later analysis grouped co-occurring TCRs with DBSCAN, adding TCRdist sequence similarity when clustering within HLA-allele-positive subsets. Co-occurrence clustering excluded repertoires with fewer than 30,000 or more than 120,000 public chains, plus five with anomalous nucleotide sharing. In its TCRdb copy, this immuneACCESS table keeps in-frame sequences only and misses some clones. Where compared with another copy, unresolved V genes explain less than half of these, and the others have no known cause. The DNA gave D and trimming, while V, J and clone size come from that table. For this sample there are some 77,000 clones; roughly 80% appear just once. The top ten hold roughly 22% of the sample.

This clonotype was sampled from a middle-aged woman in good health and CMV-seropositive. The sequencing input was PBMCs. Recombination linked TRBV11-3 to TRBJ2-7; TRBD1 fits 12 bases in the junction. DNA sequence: TGTGCCAGCAGCTCCGGGACAGGGGGCTTCTACGAGCAGTACTTC. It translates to CASSSGTGGFYEQYF.